A single sample gave rise to the 24 T cell receptor beta chains below, sequenced in a study of T cell changes during pregnancy in multiple sclerosis. Some clones are missing from TCRdb's copy, which holds only in-frame ones; the method was immunoSEQ multiplex PCR. The table includes over 70,000 clones, roughly 91% detected once. The specimen was peripheral blood, collected in the first trimester of pregnancy. The receptor set was obtained from a female donor with multiple sclerosis, enrolled in a pregnancy study.

This CDR3 is CASSKGNSGGHEQFF. In DNA, the CDR3 is TGTGCCAGCAGCAAAGGCAATAGCGGGGGTCATGAGCAGTTCTTC. V gene TRBV7-9 combines with J gene TRBJ2-1, with 9 bases fitting TRBD2. After removal of 5 bases from V and 8 bases from J, the junction contained 10 bases not matched to a gene. Germline CDR1 SEHNR, CDR2 FQNEAQ (reference sequence). The CDR3 totals 15 residues. Full variable domain (missing parts from reference TRBV7-9 and TRBJ2-1): DTGVSQNPRHKITKRGQNVTFRCDPISEHNRLYWYRQTLGQGPEFLTYFQNEAQLEKSRLLSDRFSAERPKGSFSTLEIQRTEQGDSAMYLCASSKGNSGGHEQFFGPGTRLTVL.

V gene TRBV28 combines with J gene TRBJ1-2; TRBD1 matches 7 bases. This CDR3 spans 16 amino acids. V lost 4 bases and J lost 0; bases outside the gene matches: 8. From germline, CDR1 is MDHEN and CDR2 SYDVKM. CDR3 DNA sequence: TGTGCCAGCAGTTATGTCGACAGGGCAGCTAACTATGGCTACACCTTC. This encodes CASSYVDRAANYGYTF.

V and J are TRBV9 and TRBJ2-1; D is undetermined. Germline V gene lookup returns CDR1 SGDLS and CDR2 YYNGEE. The CDR3 sequence is 12 residues long. Trimming removed 3 bases at V and 6 bases at J, with 7 bases between. The CDR3 sequence: CASSASFNEQFF. The DNA of the CDR3 is TGTGCCAGCAGCGCGAGTTTCAATGAGCAGTTCTTC.

The rearrangement joins TRBV4-2 to TRBJ2-1; the match to TRBD2 covers 10 bases. Unmatched junction bases numbered 6, after V lost 4 bases and J lost 3 bases. The CDR3 is made up of 16 amino acids. The germline V gene has CDR1 LGHNA and CDR2 YNFKEQ. The DNA of the CDR3 is TGTGCCAGCAGCCCCGTAGCGGGGGGTAGCTACAATGAGCAGTTCTTC. Encoded protein: CASSPVAGGSYNEQFF.

In its sample, this clone was seen once. The gene calls are TRBV7-9 and TRBJ1-1; 8 positions match TRBD1. The CDR3 covers 13 residues. The junction had 5 bases not matched to a gene; V was cut back by 5 bases and J by 6 bases. Germline loops: CDR1 SEHNR, CDR2 FQNEAQ (reference sequence). The CDR3 coding sequence is TGTGCCAGCAGCCCCGGACAGGGCTCTGAAGCTTTCTTT. This gives the protein CASSPGQGSEAFF. The whole variable domain, remainder taken from reference TRBV7-9 and TRBJ1-1, is DTGVSQNPRHKITKRGQNVTFRCDPISEHNRLYWYRQTLGQGPEFLTYFQNEAQLEKSRLLSDRFSAERPKGSFSTLEIQRTEQGDSAMYLCASSPGQGSEAFFGQGTRLTVV.

This clone was found a few times. V usage is TRBV9 and J usage is TRBJ1-3; tentatively, D is TRBD1 (6 bases). The CDR3 runs to 16 residues. V lost 0 bases to trimming and J lost 0 bases, with 10 bases between them. CDR1 and CDR2 (germline): SGDLS, YYNGEE. The DNA for the CDR3 is TGTGCCAGCAGCGTAGATGGGGGCGGCTCTGGAAACACCATATATTTT. It translates to CASSVDGGGSGNTIYF.

The V gene is TRBV5-1, the J gene TRBJ2-7; weak D call: TRBD2 (5 bases). The CDR3 is 15 amino acids. V was clipped by 0 bases and J by 6 bases, with 16 bases between them. Germline V gene lookup returns CDR1 SGHRS and CDR2 YFSETQ. The chain's CDR3 is CASSLVSRGNGEQYF. The CDR3 DNA sequence: TGCGCCAGCAGCTTGGTCTCAAGAGGGAACGGCGAGCAGTACTTC.

The rearrangement uses TRBV4-1 and TRBJ1-4; no reliable D call. Trimming removed 4 bases at V and 7 bases at J, with 4 bases between. Germline assignment: CDR1 MGHRA and CDR2 YSYEKL. This CDR3 region has 11 residues. CDR3 bases: TGCGCCAGCAGCCTTCGTGAAAAACTGTTTTTT. Its protein is CASSLREKLFF.

The chain recombines TRBV7-2 with TRBJ2-2, with D tentatively TRBD1 (5 bases). Germline V gene sequence: CDR1 SGHTA, CDR2 FQGNSA. CDR3 size: 16 residues. V was cut by 1 base and J by 0 bases, with 9 bases left in between. The CDR3 spells CASSLGWGPNTGELFF. The DNA for the CDR3 is TGTGCCAGCAGCTTAGGTTGGGGCCCGAACACCGGGGAGCTGTTTTTT.

The genes are TRBV5-1 and TRBJ1-2, with 10 bases fitting TRBD1. The CDR3 length is 15 residues. The trim removed 2 bases at V and 2 bases at J, leaving 3 bases unmatched. Germline values: CDR1 SGHRS, CDR2 YFSETQ. The DNA for the CDR3 is TGCGCCAGCAGCTTTGGGGGACAGGGGAACTATGGCTACACCTTC. It yields the protein CASSFGGQGNYGYTF.

J is TRBJ1-6 and V is TRBV19, with 7 bases identical to TRBD1. Trimming at V came to 1 base and at J to 10 bases, leaving 13 bases not matched to a gene. The CDR3 consists of 17 residues. Germline V CDR1 and CDR2: LNHDA, SQIVND (reference sequence). Written as DNA, the CDR3 is TGTGCCAGTAGTATAGCCTTCACGACAGGGAGTGGGTCACCCCTCCACTTT. This translates into CASSIAFTTGSGSPLHF. The whole variable domain, remainder taken from reference TRBV19 and TRBJ1-6, is DGGITQSPKYLFRKEGQNVTLSCEQNLNHDAMYWYRQDPGQGLRLIYYSQIVNDFQKGDIAEGYSVSREKKESFPLTVTSAQKNPTAFYLCASSIAFTTGSGSPLHFGNGTRLTVT.

The rearrangement links TRBV30 to TRBJ1-2; D not resolved. This CDR3 has 12 residues. The V end lost 5 bases, the J end lost 0 bases, and 7 bases lay between the germline ends. Germline CDR1 is GTSNPN and CDR2 is SVGIG (reference sequence). The CDR3: CAWLQANYGYTF. CDR3 bases: TGTGCCTGGCTCCAGGCTAACTATGGCTACACCTTC. Supplemented by reference TRBV30 and TRBJ1-2, the full variable domain reads SQTIHQWPATLVQPVGSPLSLECTVEGTSNPNLYWYRQAAGRGLQLLFYSVGIGQISSEVPQNLSASRPQDRQFILSSKKLLLSDSGFYLCAWLQANYGYTFGSGTRLTVV.

The chain joins TRBV7-2 to TRBJ2-1, with TRBD1 identical over 11 bases. CDR1 and CDR2 from the germline V gene are SGHTA and FQGNSA. The trim removed 2 bases at V and 6 bases at J, leaving 3 bases unmatched. The CDR3 has 15 amino acids. The CDR3 nucleotides are TGTGCCAGCAGCTTATGGGACAGGGGGGCCAATGAGCAGTTCTTC. This codes for CASSLWDRGANEQFF.

The CDR3 nucleotides are TGTGCCAGCAGCCTACAGGCGGGGGACACCGGGGAGCTGTTTTTT. Protein: CASSLQAGDTGELFF. The chain uses TRBV7-8 and TRBJ2-2, with TRBD2 identical over 7 bases. This CDR3 spans 15 amino acids. Germline V gives CDR1 SGHVS, CDR2 FQNEAQ. The V and J ends lost 5 bases and 3 bases, in that order; junction bases with no gene match: 6.

The CDR3, as DNA: TGTGCCATCAGTGAAGGAACTACCGCCAATGAGCAGTTCTTC. Amino acids: CAISEGTTANEQFF. The chain couples TRBV10-3 to TRBJ2-1, with D uncertain. Germline assignment: CDR1 ENHRY and CDR2 SYGVKD. Trimming removed 3 bases from V and 6 bases from J, with 12 bases in between. The CDR3 runs to 14 residues.

The genes are TRBV4-1 and TRBJ1-1; 8 bases are shared with TRBD1. With 3 bases clipped from V and 0 bases from J, the junction kept 9 bases outside the gene matches. The V gene's germline CDR1 is MGHRA and CDR2 YSYEKL. There are 17 residues in the CDR3. In DNA form, the CDR3 reads TGCGCCAGCAGCCAGGCTGCCCCGGGACAGGTGAACACTGAAGCTTTCTTT. As protein: CASSQAAPGQVNTEAFF.

The sample holds one count of this clone. The J gene is TRBJ1-1, the V gene TRBV14; 7 nucleotides match TRBD1. The CDR3 is 13 residues long. Trimming removed 2 bases from V and 5 bases from J; junction bases left unmatched: 2. Germline V gives CDR1 SGHDN, CDR2 FVKESK. CDR3 in DNA: TGTGCCAGCAGCCAAAAGGGGGCTACTGAAGCTTTCTTT. Its protein is CASSQKGATEAFF.

The chain recombines TRBV15 with TRBJ2-3; 13 bases line up with TRBD2. The CDR3 runs 17 residues. The V segment lost 5 bases and the J segment 3 bases; nucleotides outside the gene matches: 8. Germline V gene lookup returns CDR1 LNHNV and CDR2 YYDKDF (reference sequence). CDR3 residues: CATSSRLAGGYTDTQYF. The DNA for the CDR3 is TGTGCCACCAGCTCGCGACTAGCGGGGGGTTATACAGATACGCAGTATTTT.

V is TRBV11-1 and J is TRBJ2-1; 12 nucleotides align to TRBD2. This CDR3 has 19 amino acids. Germline CDR1 reads SGHAT; CDR2 reads FQDESV (reference sequence). V gave up 6 bases and J gave up 3 bases; unmatched junction bases: 15. This chain's CDR3 is CASSFVTSGGPGIYNEQFF. The CDR3 region has the DNA TGTGCCAGCAGTTTCGTAACTAGCGGGGGGCCCGGGATCTACAATGAGCAGTTCTTC.

The chain has TRBV30 and TRBJ2-4; 7 bases fit TRBD1. The J segment lost 8 bases and the V segment lost 0 bases, leaving 13 bases of the junction unmatched. CDR1 and CDR2 from the germline V gene are GTSNPN and SVGIG (reference sequence). The CDR3 contains 16 residues. CDR3 nucleotides: TGTGCCTGGAGTGTTGGGATTTTGACAGACAGGGACATTCAGTACTTC. It translates to CAWSVGILTDRDIQYF.

This clone was picked up one time. The chain uses TRBV5-4 and TRBJ2-2; D unclear. The CDR3 is 12 amino acids. The V end was cut by 5 bases, the J end by 4 bases, with 6 bases between. Germline assignment: CDR1 SGHNT and CDR2 YYREEE (reference sequence). This CDR3 is CASRGVTGELFF. The CDR3 DNA reads as TGTGCCAGCAGGGGCGTCACCGGGGAGCTGTTTTTT.

The CDR3 DNA sequence: TGCGCCAGCAGCTTGGACCGGGACAGCAGCTCCTATAATTCACCCCTCCACTTT. Its translation: CASSLDRDSSSYNSPLHF. The V and J genes are TRBV5-1 and TRBJ1-6, with 7 bases that match TRBD1. Germline lookup yields CDR1 SGHRS and CDR2 YFSETQ. CDR3 size: 18 residues. Trimming removed 0 bases from V and 0 bases from J; junction bases left unmatched: 6.

The chain links TRBV11-2 to TRBJ2-3, with 13 bases that match TRBD2. The CDR3 covers 18 residues. Germline CDR1 reads SGHAT; CDR2 reads FQNNGV. J gave up 0 bases and V 5 bases, and 8 bases lay outside the gene matches. The CDR3 here is CASSLTSGGGPSTDTQYF. In DNA, the CDR3 is TGTGCCAGCAGCCTCACTAGCGGGGGGGGCCCTAGCACAGATACGCAGTATTTT.

The chain combines TRBV11-2 with TRBJ1-6, with D possibly being TRBD1 (5 bases). The CDR3 sequence is 18 residues long. The V and J ends lost 1 base and 11 bases respectively, with 24 bases between them. Germline-derived CDR1 and CDR2 are SGHAT and FQNNGV. The CDR3 loop is CASSLGVRVYAGTAPLHF. CDR3 in DNA: TGTGCCAGCAGCTTAGGCGTCAGGGTGTACGCCGGCACCGCACCCCTCCACTTT.